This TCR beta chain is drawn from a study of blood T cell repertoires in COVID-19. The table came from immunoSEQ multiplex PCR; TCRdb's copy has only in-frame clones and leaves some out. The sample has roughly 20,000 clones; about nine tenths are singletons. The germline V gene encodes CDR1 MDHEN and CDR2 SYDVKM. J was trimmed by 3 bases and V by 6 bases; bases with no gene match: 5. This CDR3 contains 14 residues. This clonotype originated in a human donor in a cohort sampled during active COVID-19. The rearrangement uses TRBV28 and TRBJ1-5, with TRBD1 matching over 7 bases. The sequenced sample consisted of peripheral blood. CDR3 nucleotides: TGTGCCAGCAGATGGGACAGCCCCAATCAGCCCCAGCATTTT. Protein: CASRWDSPNQPQHF.